This entry is about one T cell receptor (beta chain). This clonotype was recorded at least ten times. This receptor's antigen is unknown. Base quality data are lacking; no much larger clone is found one base away. These data are taken from a study of T cells after yellow fever vaccination (dated by TCRdb to between 2018 and 2020). General notes on the study: The SMART-Seq v4 Ultra Low Input RNA kit was used to prepare libraries from fractions with low cell numbers. Bulk TCR alpha and beta repertoires were sequenced longitudinally to track T-cell clones before and after primary and booster YFV17D yellow fever vaccination. Two healthy male donors, one aged 18 to 30 and one aged 30 to 40 years, made up the cohort. Blood was collected at multiple timepoints before and after primary and secondary immunization, and bulk PBMC replicates and cell subsets were isolated. Overall study outcomes, separate from this receptor: Because only two donors were included in the study, the extent to which the findings can be generalized is limited. Compared with the primary T-cell response, the secondary T-cell response was faster but weaker, reaching its peak on day 5 rather than on day 15. A small share of clonotypes occurred in both CD4 and CD8 compartments, likely arising from convergent recombination. Most clones expanded after primary vaccination (around 97% of CD4 and 88% of CD8) were re-detected after the booster, suggesting that broad memory maintenance occurred. Because abundant contaminating clonotypes from the bulk population could be contained in FACS-sorted repertoires, computational filtering was required.

The meaning of the sample's treatment or condition label: live attenuated yellow fever vaccine strain. A standard Ficoll-Paque protocol was used to isolate PBMCs from peripheral blood. Dynabeads CD4 and CD8 positive selection kits were used to isolate the CD4 and CD8 T-cell fractions. RNA was extracted with TriZol from bulk PBMCs, CD4 and CD8 fractions, and dextramer-positive and dextramer-negative fractions. V was cut back by 0 bases and J by 1 base, leaving a gap of 10 bases between them. As encoded in the germline V gene, CDR1 is SGDLS while CDR2 is YYNGEE. The cysteine opens and the phenylalanine closes a CDR3 of 15 amino acids. Of the read, only the CDR3 DNA is kept; its 45 bases are in frame from base 1. The run used an Illumina NovaSeq 6000. TCR cDNA was made using 5'RACE template switching, a step that added a universal primer site and unique molecular identifiers. Priming of cDNA synthesis was performed from both the TCR alpha and TCR beta constant segments. Library amplification used two PCR steps, and the second PCR step added sample barcodes and sequencing adapters. Sequencing of the libraries was done on either Illumina HiSeq 2500 (2x100 bp) or NovaSeq (2x150 bp). From the authors' description of their analysis: MIGEC was used to demultiplex reads and collapse the reads into UMI consensus sequences, and MiXCR was used for V(D)J alignment. Vaccine-responding clonotypes were defined with edgeR using replicate PBMC samples, requiring FDR below 0.01 and a log2 fold change above 5 up to day 15. Bulk clonotypes were assigned CD4 or CD8 identity according to which sequenced CD4 or CD8 repertoire held them at higher abundance. TCRdb trimmed the raw reads at Q25, called clones with MiXCR and kept productive beta chains. Rows with a matching CDR3 protein are joined into one entry that keeps the most common DNA and genes. The V and J calls follow TCRdb's processing rather than the paper's. The sample table records some 220,000 distinct CDR3 sequences; around 3.1% of these occur just once. Jointly, the top ten make up 3.2% of the sample.

The rearrangement joined TRBV9 to TRBJ2-5, with no confident D gene call. The sequences come from CD4+ T cells sorted from PBMCs, collected 10 days after the yellow fever booster vaccination. This TCR was sampled from a man younger than 35 who received the YFV17D yellow fever vaccine. The DNA is as follows: TGTGCCAGCAGCGTAGGATCCGCAGGCCAAGAGACCCAGTACTTC. It translates to CASSVGSAGQETQYF. The reference TRBV9 and TRBJ2-5 proteins fill in what lies around the CDR3, so the full variable domain reads DSGVTQTPKHLITATGQRVTLRCSPRSGDLSVYWYQQSLDQGLQFLIQYYNGEERAKGNILERFSAQQFPDLHSELNLSSLELGDSALYFCASSVGSAGQETQYFGPGTRLLVL.